These 30 T cell receptor beta chains were sequenced from one sample in a study of early T cells in non-severe SARS-CoV-2 infection (dated by TCRdb to 2020 to 2022). The library was made by 5' RACE. This sample was sequenced with a NextSeq 500. TCRdb reran the public reads through fastp at Q25 and MiXCR, keeping productive beta chains. Here each entry gathers all rows of one CDR3 protein and keeps the most common genes and DNA. The sample table records 50,000 to 60,000 distinct CDR3 sequences; about 11% of these occur just once. The ten largest clones capture roughly 13% of the sample. Input material: whole blood. The receptors stem from an adult who was a healthcare worker with PCR-confirmed SARS-CoV-2 infection or an uninfected control (not recorded which).

This clonotype was seen repeatedly, ten times or more. The genes are TRBV13 and TRBJ2-5; D not resolved. The germline V gene encodes CDR1 PRHDT and CDR2 FYEKMQ (reference sequence). The V end lost 0 bases, the J end lost 9 bases, and 8 bases lay between the germline ends. CDR3 length equals 12 residues. CDR3 protein: CASSLGPGAQYF. The CDR3 coding sequence is TGTGCCAGCAGCTTAGGACCTGGGGCCCAGTACTTC.

This clonotype was counted a few times. This chain uses TRBV7-2 with TRBJ2-5; no clear D. Per germline, CDR1 SGHTA and CDR2 FQGNSA. Trimming removed 4 bases at V and 5 bases at J, with 11 bases between. The CDR3 runs 13 residues. The CDR3 sequence is CASSSPPLETQYF. The CDR3 DNA reads TGTGCCAGCAGCTCCCCCCCCTTGGAGACCCAGTACTTC. Full variable domain (rest looked up from reference TRBV7-2 and TRBJ2-5): GAGVSQSPSNKVTEKGKDVELRCDPISGHTALYWYRQSLGQGLEFLIYFQGNSAPDKSGLPSDRFSAERTGGSVSTLTIQRTQQEDSAVYLCASSSPPLETQYFGPGTRLLVL.

This clonotype was found many times. This rearrangement joins TRBV7-9 to TRBJ2-3; no definite D call. Germline-derived CDR1 and CDR2 are SEHNR and FQNEAQ (reference sequence). The V end lost 7 bases, the J end lost 4 bases, and 12 bases lay between the germline ends. This CDR3 contains 13 residues. The CDR3 nucleotides are TGTGCCAGCAACCCGGGTAGCTCAGATACGCAGTATTTT. It encodes CASNPGSSDTQYF.

This clonotype appeared many times. This sequence joins TRBV6-5 and TRBJ2-1; 10 positions agree with TRBD1. The germline gives CDR1 MNHEY, CDR2 SVGAGI. The trim removed 1 base at V and 9 bases at J, leaving 9 bases unmatched. The CDR3 is 16 residues long. CDR3 in DNA: TGTGCCAGCAGTTACTTGCGGGGACAGGGGACGGGTGAGCAGTTCTTC. Translated: CASSYLRGQGTGEQFF.

CDR3 sequence reads: CASRTSGGFVDTQYF. The DNA of the CDR3 is TGTGCCAGCAGGACTAGCGGGGGTTTTGTAGATACGCAGTATTTT. The genes are TRBV7-8 and TRBJ2-3; 12 bases are shared with TRBD2. V lost 6 bases and J lost 5; bases outside the gene matches: 6. Germline assignment: CDR1 SGHVS and CDR2 FQNEAQ. This CDR3 region has 15 residues.

The V gene is TRBV5-1, the J gene TRBJ2-7, with D maybe TRBD1 (5 bases). The CDR3 totals 16 residues. Germline V gives CDR1 SGHRS, CDR2 YFSETQ. V shed 4 bases and J shed 0 bases, with 17 bases lying between them. CDR3 amino acids: CASSPWGALSSYEQYF. The CDR3 DNA is TGCGCCAGCAGCCCTTGGGGCGCGCTGAGCTCCTACGAGCAGTACTTC.

This clonotype was recorded at least ten times. The rearrangement joins TRBV28 to TRBJ2-1; 16 bases match TRBD2. The CDR3 is made up of 19 amino acids. With V trimmed by 7 bases and J by 0 bases, 9 bases remained unmatched. Per germline, CDR1 MDHEN and CDR2 SYDVKM. CDR3 DNA: TGTGCCAGCACTGGGACTAGCGGGAGGGGAATTCGCTCCTACAATGAGCAGTTCTTC. This codes for CASTGTSGRGIRSYNEQFF.

The gene calls are TRBV6-6 and TRBJ2-7; D not resolved. The CDR3 consists of 13 residues. V lost 6 bases to trimming and J lost 7 bases, with 16 bases between them. CDR1 MNHNY and CDR2 SVGAGI come from the germline V gene (reference sequence). CDR3 bases: TGTGCCAGCAGGTTCCGGGCCACGGGTGAGCAGTACTTC. Amino acids: CASRFRATGEQYF.

This clonotype was found a few times. The chain is built from TRBV7-2 and TRBJ2-3; TRBD2 agrees at 8 bases. Germline V gene data show CDR1 as SGHTA and CDR2 as FQGNSA. The CDR3 is made up of 14 amino acids. V lost 5 bases to trimming and J lost 10 bases; unmatched junction nucleotides: 11. CDR3 sequence: CASSPTSAPRAQYF. DNA of the CDR3: TGTGCCAGCAGCCCGACTAGCGCCCCAAGGGCGCAGTATTTT.

The chain carries TRBV5-8 and TRBJ2-1; no clear D. V was pared by 2 bases and J by 4 bases, with 1 base between. Germline V gene lookup returns CDR1 SGHTS and CDR2 YDEGEE. This CDR3 has 11 amino acids. Here the CDR3 DNA reads TGTGCCAGCAGCTTTTACAATGAGCAGTTCTTC. This gives the protein CASSFYNEQFF.

This clonotype was counted at least ten times. The rearrangement joins TRBV12-3 or TRBV12-4 to TRBJ2-1; 7 positions agree with TRBD1. The CDR3 contains 14 residues. Germline trimming cut 3 bases from V and 9 bases from J; bases unmatched to any gene: 8. In DNA, the CDR3 is TGTGCCAGCAGTTTGTACAGGGGATCAAGTGAGCAGTTCTTC. It translates to CASSLYRGSSEQFF.

This clonotype came up a few times. The CDR3 loop reads CASSLMQSTDTQYF. In DNA form, the CDR3 reads TGTGCCAGCAGCTTAATGCAGAGCACAGATACGCAGTATTTT. V is TRBV7-9 and J is TRBJ2-3; the D is unclear. The CDR3 has 14 residues. Germline CDR1 SEHNR, CDR2 FQNEAQ (reference sequence). The V end was cut by 2 bases, the J end by 0 bases, with 6 bases between.

This clonotype was recorded many times. The genes are TRBV7-3 and TRBJ1-4, with D uncertain. V dropped 3 bases and J dropped 1 base, with 9 bases sitting between them. The CDR3 is made up of 15 amino acids. Germline loops: CDR1 SGHTA, CDR2 FQGTGA. The CDR3 loop reads CASSLSGGTNEKLFF. The CDR3 bases are TGTGCCAGCAGCTTGTCGGGAGGAACTAATGAAAAACTGTTTTTT.

This clonotype was found a few times. This chain links TRBV5-6 with TRBJ1-3; D not resolved. Per germline, CDR1 SGHDT and CDR2 YYEEEE. The CDR3 spans 13 residues. The V gene lost 2 bases and the J gene lost 0 bases, with 3 bases spanning the gap. The CDR3 DNA reads TGTGCCAGCAGCTTCAGCTCTGGAAACACCATATATTTT. This translates into CASSFSSGNTIYF.

This clonotype was seen a few times. The chain is built from TRBV5-6 and TRBJ2-7; TRBD1 aligns across 8 bases. V gave up 1 base and J gave up 4 bases; unmatched junction bases: 4. Germline V gene data show CDR1 as SGHDT and CDR2 as YYEEEE. The CDR3 length is 14 residues. CDR3 sequence reads: CASSLTGGNYEQYF. In DNA form, the CDR3 reads TGTGCCAGCAGCTTGACAGGGGGTAATTACGAGCAGTACTTC.

In this sample, this clonotype turned up many times. This chain connects TRBV29-1 to TRBJ2-2; tentative D call: TRBD1 (5 bases). The CDR3 sequence is 11 residues long. The V gene lost 6 bases and the J gene lost 6 bases, with 8 bases spanning the gap. CDR1 and CDR2 from the germline V gene are SQVTM and ANQGSEA. The CDR3 bases are TGCAGCGTATTAGGGGCCGGGGAGCTGTTTTTT. Translating it yields CSVLGAGELFF.

CDR3 sequence: CSASGGGFYNEQFF. The CDR3 DNA follows: TGCAGTGCTAGCGGGGGCGGTTTCTACAATGAGCAGTTCTTC. The chain is built from TRBV20-1 and TRBJ2-1; the D gene could be TRBD1 or TRBD2 (6 bases each). The CDR3 totals 14 residues. The ends were cut back, 3 bases at V and 3 bases at J, with 12 bases in the middle. The germline V gene encodes CDR1 DFQATT and CDR2 SNEGSKA (reference sequence).

This chain uses TRBV7-9 with TRBJ2-7, with TRBD1 matching over 8 bases. The germline V gene encodes CDR1 SEHNR and CDR2 FQNEAQ (reference sequence). This CDR3 contains 14 residues. V lost 0 bases, J lost 2 bases, and 0 bases stayed unmatched. CDR3 nucleotide sequence: TGTGCCAGCAGCTTAGCGGACAGGGCCTACGAGCAGTACTTC. Encoded protein: CASSLADRAYEQYF.

The CDR3 protein is CASSLAQGNEKLFF. The CDR3 region has the DNA TGTGCCAGCAGTTTAGCGCAAGGGAATGAAAAACTGTTTTTT. The V gene is TRBV12-3 or TRBV12-4, the J gene TRBJ1-4; the D is unclear. The CDR3 has 14 amino acids. V was pared by 0 bases and J by 5 bases, with 7 bases between.

This clonotype was seen many times. The chain is built from TRBV20-1 and TRBJ2-7, with 8 bases matching TRBD1. This CDR3 region has 11 residues. With V trimmed by 7 bases and J by 3 bases, 2 bases remained unmatched. From germline, CDR1 is DFQATT and CDR2 SNEGSKA (reference sequence). The CDR3 DNA sequence: TGCAGTGTTACAGGGGGCTACGAGCAGTACTTC. Translation: CSVTGGYEQYF.

This clonotype was recorded many times. V is TRBV10-3 and J is TRBJ1-5; D unclear. Deletions cut 4 bases from V and 11 bases from J, with 12 bases between. The V gene's germline CDR1 is ENHRY and CDR2 SYGVKD. This CDR3 is built from 12 residues. The CDR3 protein is CAISGDTGAQHF. The CDR3 nucleotides are TGTGCCATCAGTGGAGACACCGGGGCCCAGCATTTT.

The chain links TRBV2 to TRBJ2-5; tentatively, D is TRBD1 (8 bases). Deletions cut 6 bases from V and 4 bases from J, with 18 bases between. The CDR3 spans 15 residues. From germline, CDR1 is SNHLY and CDR2 FYNNEI. CDR3 protein: CASRGGTGQGETQYF. The CDR3 DNA follows: TGTGCCAGCAGGGGGGGGACAGGCCAAGGAGAGACCCAGTACTTC.

This clonotype occurred many times. The rearrangement joins TRBV7-9 to TRBJ2-7, with D possibly being TRBD1 or TRBD2 (5 bases each). CDR3 length: 17 amino acids. CDR1 SEHNR and CDR2 FQNEAQ come from the germline V gene (reference sequence). The V and J ends lost 4 bases and 0 bases respectively, with 19 bases between them. The DNA of the CDR3 is TGTGCCAGCAGCTATGCCTGGGGGTCGGAGAGCTCCTACGAGCAGTACTTC. Translation gives CASSYAWGSESSYEQYF.

The chain employs TRBV5-4 and TRBJ2-3; D is uncertain. V was clipped by 3 bases and J by 0 bases, with 5 bases between them. Germline CDR1 reads SGHNT; CDR2 reads YYREEE (reference sequence). This CDR3 region has 13 residues. The CDR3 protein is CASSYPSTDTQYF. CDR3 in DNA: TGTGCCAGCAGCTACCCTAGCACAGATACGCAGTATTTT.

Of note for this clonotype: This clone may be a read error of a much larger clone one base away. The rearrangement links TRBV7-9 to TRBJ1-5; no clear D. The length of the CDR3 is 13 residues. The germline gives CDR1 SEHNR, CDR2 FQNEAQ (reference sequence). The CDR3 sequence is CASSSHSNQHQHF. DNA for the CDR3: TGTGCCAGCAGCTCTCATAGCAATCAGCACCAGCATTTT.

This clonotype has more than one count but fewer than ten. The chain combines TRBV6-2 or TRBV6-3 with TRBJ2-4; D uncertain. V was trimmed by 6 bases and J by 0 bases, leaving 15 bases between them. This CDR3 region has 16 residues. Germline assignment: CDR1 MNHEY and CDR2 SVGEGT. CDR3 sequence (DNA): TGTGCCAGCAGCGCGCACTGGGTCTTAGCCAAAAACATTCAGTACTTC. This codes for CASSAHWVLAKNIQYF.

The chain is built from TRBV6-1 and TRBJ1-4; D gene uncertain. CDR1 is MNHNS and CDR2 is SASEGT in the germline V gene. Trimming removed 5 bases at V and 8 bases at J, with 15 bases between. This CDR3 contains 14 residues. The CDR3 DNA sequence: TGTGCCAGCAGTACAGCAGGAGGAGGAGAAAAACTGTTTTTT. Its translation is CASSTAGGGEKLFF.

This clonotype has ten or more counts. The V and J genes are TRBV24-1 and TRBJ2-1, with a possible D match to TRBD2 (5 bases). V was cut by 4 bases and J by 8 bases, with 20 bases left in between. The germline CDR1 and CDR2 sequences are KGHDR and SFDVKD. This CDR3 has 16 residues. In DNA form, the CDR3 reads TGTGCCACCAGTGAGGAAGAGGGAAAAGGAGGCGATGAGCAGTTCTTC. It codes for CATSEEEGKGGDEQFF.

This clonotype has a count of ten or more. The rearrangement uses TRBV7-6 and TRBJ2-7; no definite D call. Germline-derived CDR1 and CDR2 are SGHVS and FNYEAQ. The CDR3 has 14 amino acids. The germline V and J ends were trimmed by 5 bases and 3 bases, with 14 bases remaining between them. The CDR3 protein is CASSLGSTSYEQYF. As DNA, the CDR3 is TGTGCCAGCAGCCTAGGATCAACGAGCTACGAGCAGTACTTC.

This clonotype was counted ten times or more. The chain has TRBV24-1 and TRBJ2-3, with D perhaps matching TRBD1 (6 bases). Trimming removed 4 bases at V and 3 bases at J, with 10 bases between. This CDR3 spans 14 amino acids. Germline V CDR1 and CDR2: KGHDR, SFDVKD. Here the CDR3 reads CATSEAQGTDTQYF. The CDR3 nucleotides read TGTGCCACCAGTGAAGCACAGGGAACAGATACGCAGTATTTT.